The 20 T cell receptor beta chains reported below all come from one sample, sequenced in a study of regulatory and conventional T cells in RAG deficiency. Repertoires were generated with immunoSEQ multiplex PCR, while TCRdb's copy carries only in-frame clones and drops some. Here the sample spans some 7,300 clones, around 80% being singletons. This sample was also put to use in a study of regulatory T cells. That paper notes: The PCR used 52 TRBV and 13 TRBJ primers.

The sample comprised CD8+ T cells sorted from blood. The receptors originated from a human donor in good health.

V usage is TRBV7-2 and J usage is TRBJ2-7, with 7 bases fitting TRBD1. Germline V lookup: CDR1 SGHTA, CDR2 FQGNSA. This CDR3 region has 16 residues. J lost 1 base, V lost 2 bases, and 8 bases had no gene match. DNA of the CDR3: TGTGCCAGCAGCTTACTCGAACGACAGGGATCCTACGAGCAGTACTTC. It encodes CASSLLERQGSYEQYF. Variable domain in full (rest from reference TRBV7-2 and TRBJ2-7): GAGVSQSPSNKVTEKGKDVELRCDPISGHTALYWYRQSLGQGLEFLIYFQGNSAPDKSGLPSDRFSAERTGGSVSTLTIQRTQQEDSAVYLCASSLLERQGSYEQYFGPGTRLTVT.

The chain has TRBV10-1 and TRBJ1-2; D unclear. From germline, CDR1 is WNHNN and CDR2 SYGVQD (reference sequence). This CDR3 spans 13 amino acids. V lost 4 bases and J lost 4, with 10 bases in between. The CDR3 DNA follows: TGCGCCAGCAGTGGGAACAGAATCTATGGCTACACCTTC. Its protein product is CASSGNRIYGYTF.

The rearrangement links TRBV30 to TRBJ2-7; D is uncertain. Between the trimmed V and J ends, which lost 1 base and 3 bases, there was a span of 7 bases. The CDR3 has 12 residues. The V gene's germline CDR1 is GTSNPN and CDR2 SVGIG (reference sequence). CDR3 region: CAWSESGYEQYF. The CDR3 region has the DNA TGTGCCTGGAGTGAATCCGGCTACGAGCAGTACTTC.

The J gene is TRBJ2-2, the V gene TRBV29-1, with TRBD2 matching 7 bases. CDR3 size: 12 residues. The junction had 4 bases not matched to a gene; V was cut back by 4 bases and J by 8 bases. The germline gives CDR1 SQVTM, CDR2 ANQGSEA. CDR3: CSVAEGGGELFF. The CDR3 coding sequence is TGCAGCGTTGCCGAGGGAGGGGGGGAGCTGTTTTTT.

DNA for the CDR3: TGTGCCAGCAGCTCCGCCGGGACTACAAACACCCAGTACTTC. It codes for CASSSAGTTNTQYF. J is TRBJ2-5 and V is TRBV5-5, with 7 bases lining up with TRBD2. V lost 3 bases and J lost 8; bases outside the gene matches: 10. CDR1 and CDR2 (germline): SGHKS, YYEKEE (reference sequence). The CDR3 contains 14 residues.

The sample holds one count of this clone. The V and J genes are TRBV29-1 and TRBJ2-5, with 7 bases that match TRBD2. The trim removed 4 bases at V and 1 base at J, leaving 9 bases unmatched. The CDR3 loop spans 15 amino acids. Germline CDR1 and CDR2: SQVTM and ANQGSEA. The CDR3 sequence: CSVAPAWGGQETQYF. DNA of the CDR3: TGCAGCGTTGCCCCTGCCTGGGGGGGCCAAGAGACCCAGTACTTC.

The CDR3 DNA is TGTGCCAGCAGCCACGGACTAGCCTACGAGCAGTACTTC. It encodes CASSHGLAYEQYF. The V call is TRBV6-6, the J call TRBJ2-7, with 7 bases lining up with TRBD2. This CDR3 has 13 residues. Germline-derived CDR1 and CDR2 are MNHNY and SVGAGI (reference sequence). The junction had 4 bases not matched to a gene; V was cut back by 6 bases and J by 2 bases.

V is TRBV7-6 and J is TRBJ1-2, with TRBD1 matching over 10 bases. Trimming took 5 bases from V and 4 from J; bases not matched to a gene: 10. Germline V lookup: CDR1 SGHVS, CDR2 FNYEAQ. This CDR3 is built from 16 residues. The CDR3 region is CASSDDPTGGLYGYTF. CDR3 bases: TGTGCCAGCAGCGACGACCCGACAGGGGGCCTCTATGGCTACACCTTC.

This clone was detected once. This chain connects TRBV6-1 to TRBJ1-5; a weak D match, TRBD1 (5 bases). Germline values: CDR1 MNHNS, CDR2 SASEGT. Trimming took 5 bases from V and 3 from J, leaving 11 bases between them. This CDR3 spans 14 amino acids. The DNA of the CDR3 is TGTGCCAGCAGTCACCCAGGGACCAATCAGCCCCAGCATTTT. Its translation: CASSHPGTNQPQHF.

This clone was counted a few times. The CDR3 protein is CASSPSGNTGELFF. The CDR3 bases are TGTGCCAGCAGCCCCTCGGGGAACACCGGGGAGCTGTTTTTT. This sequence joins TRBV7-3 and TRBJ2-2; D uncertain. The length of the CDR3 is 14 residues. With 5 bases removed from V and 1 base from J, the gap between germline ends came to 8 bases. Germline lookup yields CDR1 SGHTA and CDR2 FQGTGA.

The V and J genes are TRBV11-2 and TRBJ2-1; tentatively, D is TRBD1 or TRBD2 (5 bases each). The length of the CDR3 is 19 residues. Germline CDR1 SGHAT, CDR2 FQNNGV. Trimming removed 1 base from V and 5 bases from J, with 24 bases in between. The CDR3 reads CASSLVTPTTGPSNNEQFF. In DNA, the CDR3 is TGTGCCAGCAGCTTAGTAACCCCAACGACGGGGCCAAGTAACAATGAGCAGTTCTTC.

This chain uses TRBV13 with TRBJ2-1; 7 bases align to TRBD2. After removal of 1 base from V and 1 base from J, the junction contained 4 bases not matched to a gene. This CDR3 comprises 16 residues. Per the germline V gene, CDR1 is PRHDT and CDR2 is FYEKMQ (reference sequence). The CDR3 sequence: CASSLAPGGSYNEQFF. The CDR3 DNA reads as TGTGCCAGCAGCTTAGCCCCGGGAGGTTCCTACAATGAGCAGTTCTTC.

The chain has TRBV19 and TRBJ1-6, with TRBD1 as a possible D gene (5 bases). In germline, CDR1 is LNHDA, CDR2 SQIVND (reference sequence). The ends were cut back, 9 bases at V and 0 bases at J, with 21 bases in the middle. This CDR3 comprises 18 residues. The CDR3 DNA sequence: TGTGCCAGCAAACCGGGACGGAGGTCGAGCTCCTATAATTCACCCCTCCACTTT. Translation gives CASKPGRRSSSYNSPLHF.

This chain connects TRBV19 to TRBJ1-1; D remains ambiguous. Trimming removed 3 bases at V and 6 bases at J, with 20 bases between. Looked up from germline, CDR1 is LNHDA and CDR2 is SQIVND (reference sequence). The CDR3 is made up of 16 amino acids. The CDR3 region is CASSIRKLNEKPEAFF. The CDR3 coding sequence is TGTGCCAGTAGTATTCGGAAACTAAACGAGAAACCTGAAGCTTTCTTT.

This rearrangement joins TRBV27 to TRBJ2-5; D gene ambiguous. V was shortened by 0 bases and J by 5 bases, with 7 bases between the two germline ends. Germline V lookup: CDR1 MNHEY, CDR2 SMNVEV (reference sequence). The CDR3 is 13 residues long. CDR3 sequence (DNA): TGTGCCAGCAGTTTATCGCTCGGGGAGACCCAGTACTTC. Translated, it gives CASSLSLGETQYF.

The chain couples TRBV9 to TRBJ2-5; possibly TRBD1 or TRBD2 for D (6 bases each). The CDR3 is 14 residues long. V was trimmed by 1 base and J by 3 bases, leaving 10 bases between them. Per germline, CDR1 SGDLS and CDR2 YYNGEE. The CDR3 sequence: CASSVLGGEETQYF. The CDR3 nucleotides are TGTGCCAGCAGCGTATTGGGGGGCGAAGAGACCCAGTACTTC.

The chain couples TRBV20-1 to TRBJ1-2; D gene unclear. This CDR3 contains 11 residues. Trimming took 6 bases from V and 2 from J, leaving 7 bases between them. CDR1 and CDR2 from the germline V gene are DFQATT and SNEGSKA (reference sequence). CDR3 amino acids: CSALLNYGYTF. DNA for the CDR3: TGCAGTGCCCTGTTGAACTATGGCTACACCTTC.

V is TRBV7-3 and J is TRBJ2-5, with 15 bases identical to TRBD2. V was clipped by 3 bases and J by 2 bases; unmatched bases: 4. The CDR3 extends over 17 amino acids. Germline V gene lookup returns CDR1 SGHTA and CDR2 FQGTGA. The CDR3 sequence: CASSLGTSGGSQETQYF. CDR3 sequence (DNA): TGTGCCAGCAGCTTGGGGACTAGCGGGGGGTCTCAAGAGACCCAGTACTTC.

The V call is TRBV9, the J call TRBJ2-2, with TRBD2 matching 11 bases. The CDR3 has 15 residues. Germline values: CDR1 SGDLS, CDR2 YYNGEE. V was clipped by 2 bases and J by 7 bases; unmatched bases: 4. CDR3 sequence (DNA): TGTGCCAGCAGCGTTAGCGGGGGGGCGTTCGGGGAGCTGTTTTTT. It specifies CASSVSGGAFGELFF.

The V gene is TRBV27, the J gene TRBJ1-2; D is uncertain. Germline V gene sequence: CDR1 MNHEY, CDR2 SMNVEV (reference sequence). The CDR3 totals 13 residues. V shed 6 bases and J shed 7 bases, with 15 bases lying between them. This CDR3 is CASRKAYRGGYTF. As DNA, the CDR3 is TGTGCCAGCAGAAAAGCATATAGAGGTGGCTACACCTTC.